What follows are 10 T cell receptor beta chains derived from one specimen sequenced in a study of cytomegalovirus exposure and HLA in healthy donors. This PCR relied on a set of 60 Vbeta primers and 13 Jbeta primers. Sequencing used immunoSEQ multiplex PCR; TCRdb keeps in-frame clones, though not all of them. The sample lists 220,000 or so clones, about 77% occurring once. Sequenced input: PBMCs. The receptor source for this set is a woman under 40 in good health and CMV-seronegative.

This clone appeared once. The chain links TRBV11-2 to TRBJ1-4, with 8 bases that match TRBD1. With V trimmed by 1 base and J by 5 bases, 6 bases remained unmatched. CDR1 and CDR2 (germline): SGHAT, FQNNGV. The CDR3 runs to 16 residues. CDR3 DNA: TGTGCCAGCAGCTTAGCTCACCAGGGGGCAAATGAAAAACTGTTTTTT. Encoded protein: CASSLAHQGANEKLFF.

The rearrangement links TRBV5-8 to TRBJ2-1; D might be TRBD2 (5 bases). CDR1 SGHTS and CDR2 YDEGEE come from the germline V gene. Trimming took 3 bases from V and 3 from J, leaving 13 bases between them. The CDR3 sequence is 15 residues long. The CDR3 loop is CASSSNADFYNEQFF. The CDR3 DNA reads as TGTGCCAGCAGCTCGAACGCGGACTTCTACAATGAGCAGTTCTTC.

This chain links TRBV2 with TRBJ2-2; TRBD2 matches 15 bases. Germline-derived CDR1 and CDR2 are SNHLY and FYNNEI. This CDR3 is 16 amino acids long. J lost 7 bases, V lost 5 bases, and 5 bases had no gene match. CDR3 sequence: CASSTQGLAGGGELFF. CDR3 nucleotides: TGTGCCAGCAGTACCCAGGGACTAGCGGGAGGCGGGGAGCTGTTTTTT.

The chain couples TRBV19 to TRBJ2-5; D possibly corresponds to TRBD1 (7 bases). The germline CDR1 and CDR2 sequences are LNHDA and SQIVND (reference sequence). This CDR3 is built from 14 residues. With 1 base removed from V and 4 bases from J, the gap between germline ends came to 10 bases. CDR3 amino acids: CASSIGQGGETQYF. The DNA for the CDR3 is TGTGCCAGTAGTATAGGACAGGGAGGAGAGACCCAGTACTTC.

The V gene is TRBV11-2, the J gene TRBJ1-1; TRBD1 agrees at 9 bases. The length of the CDR3 is 11 residues. V lost 5 bases to trimming and J lost 11 bases; unmatched junction nucleotides: 3. Germline CDR1 SGHAT, CDR2 FQNNGV. In DNA form, the CDR3 reads TGTGCCAGCAGCACAGGGACAGGGGCTTTCTTT. This codes for CASSTGTGAFF.

This chain links TRBV30 with TRBJ1-2; D is uncertain. The V gene's germline CDR1 is GTSNPN and CDR2 SVGIG (reference sequence). The CDR3 loop spans 16 amino acids. Trimming took 0 bases from V and 4 from J, leaving 18 bases between them. As DNA, the CDR3 is TGTGCCTGGAGTGTACCTGGCAGCGGCCGACTCTATGGCTACACCTTC. This codes for CAWSVPGSGRLYGYTF.

The CDR3, as DNA: TGTGCCAGCAGCCAAACGGGACAGGGGTACTATGGCTACACCTTC. This translates into CASSQTGQGYYGYTF. The chain recombines TRBV16 with TRBJ1-2; 10 nucleotides match TRBD1. After removal of 2 bases from V and 3 bases from J, the junction contained 3 bases not matched to a gene. CDR3 size: 15 residues. Germline V gene lookup returns CDR1 KGHSY and CDR2 FQNENV.

The chain uses TRBV6-1 and TRBJ1-1; possibly TRBD1 for D (6 bases). The CDR3 covers 13 residues. V dropped 6 bases and J dropped 1 base, with 9 bases sitting between them. The germline V gene encodes CDR1 MNHNS and CDR2 SASEGT. CDR3 protein: CASRRTENTEAFF. CDR3 coding DNA: TGTGCCAGCAGACGGACAGAGAACACTGAAGCTTTCTTT.

The gene calls are TRBV7-9 and TRBJ2-5; 7 nucleotides match TRBD2. The CDR3 is 16 amino acids. The germline V gene encodes CDR1 SEHNR and CDR2 FQNEAQ (reference sequence). The V and J ends lost 0 bases and 2 bases, in that order; junction bases with no gene match: 6. The CDR3 is CASSLAGASGQETQYF. CDR3 in DNA: TGTGCCAGCAGCTTAGCCGGGGCTAGCGGACAAGAGACCCAGTACTTC.

This clone is a singleton in its sample. The chain employs TRBV11-2 and TRBJ2-7; 10 nucleotides match TRBD2. The V segment lost 6 bases and the J segment 4 bases; nucleotides outside the gene matches: 6. The CDR3 sequence is 14 residues long. Germline V gene lookup returns CDR1 SGHAT and CDR2 FQNNGV. For the CDR3, the DNA is TGTGCCAGCAGAATAGCGGGAGGTTTGTACGAGCAGTACTTC. It codes for CASRIAGGLYEQYF.